A single sample is the source of the 18 T cell receptor beta chains below, sequenced in a study of shared clonotypes between healthy human individuals. Profiling relied on immunoSEQ multiplex PCR, and the TCRdb table lists in-frame clones only, not all of them. The sample contains about 580,000 clones, roughly 98% of which appear only once. CD45RO-negative cells were positively selected for CCR7, leaving out terminally differentiated effector memory CD45RA+ cells. Sequencing was performed on naive CD8+ T cells sorted from blood. These receptors were obtained from a man aged 30-40 years in good health.

V usage is TRBV4-3 and J usage is TRBJ2-7, with D perhaps matching TRBD1 (5 bases). The CDR3 totals 14 residues. Per the germline V gene, CDR1 is LGHNA and CDR2 is YSLEER. V gave up 1 base and J gave up 3 bases, with 10 bases separating them. The CDR3 DNA reads TGCGCCAGCAGCCAAGCTCTGGGGCGCTACGAGCAGTACTTC. Its translation: CASSQALGRYEQYF.

This chain uses TRBV6-5 with TRBJ2-7, with D hard to call. V lost 4 bases and J 2 bases, leaving 12 bases between the germline ends. CDR1 and CDR2 from the germline V gene are MNHEY and SVGAGI. The CDR3 has 14 residues. This CDR3 is CASSSLDLAYEQYF. The CDR3 DNA reads TGTGCCAGCAGTTCCCTCGATTTAGCCTACGAGCAGTACTTC.

In regard to this clone: The sample holds other DNA sequences that translate to the same CDR3. This rearrangement joins TRBV27 to TRBJ1-5, with 11 bases aligning to TRBD1. Per the germline V gene, CDR1 is MNHEY and CDR2 is SMNVEV (reference sequence). The CDR3 runs to 15 residues. V shed 4 bases, J shed 6 bases, and the junction held 5 bases outside the gene matches. The CDR3 bases are TGTGCCAGCAGTTCAGGGACAGGGGGACGTCAGCCCCAGCATTTT. Its protein is CASSSGTGGRQPQHF.

Here the CDR3 DNA reads TGCAGCGGATCTATGGACAGCGGAAACTATGGCTACACCTTC. Encoded protein: CSGSMDSGNYGYTF. The J gene is TRBJ1-2, the V gene TRBV29-1, with D maybe TRBD1 (6 bases). Trimming removed 7 bases from V and 2 bases from J, with 17 bases in between. The CDR3 totals 14 residues. Germline loops: CDR1 SQVTM, CDR2 ANQGSEA.

This clone has a single count. A much larger clonotype is one base distant, so this may be a read error. The chain uses TRBV5-4 and TRBJ2-3, with 7 bases matching TRBD2. This CDR3 contains 14 residues. CDR1 and CDR2 from the germline V gene are SGHNT and YYREEE (reference sequence). V shed 4 bases, J shed 2 bases, and the junction held 4 bases outside the gene matches. CDR3 in amino acids: CASSQGGTTDTQYF. DNA for the CDR3: TGTGCCAGCAGCCAGGGAGGGACCACAGATACGCAGTATTTT.

This clone was counted a single time. The chain is built from TRBV21-1 and TRBJ2-5; the D call in the table, TRBD1, was not verified against the DNA. TRBV21-1 is a pseudogene segment. The CDR3 length is 14 residues. The CDR3 region is CASGGQGLKETQYF. CDR3 DNA sequence: TGTGCCAGCGGGGGACAGGGGCTAAAAGAGACCCAGTACTTC.

This chain connects TRBV4-1 to TRBJ1-5; D ambiguous. Trimming stripped 4 bases from V and 10 bases from J, with 14 bases between. The CDR3 runs to 13 residues. Per the germline V gene, CDR1 is MGHRA and CDR2 is YSYEKL. The CDR3: CASSPPLGIPQHF. CDR3 sequence (DNA): TGCGCCAGCAGCCCGCCGTTGGGGATCCCCCAGCATTTT.

The rearrangement links TRBV11-2 to TRBJ2-6; TRBD1 is a possible D gene (6 bases). V was shortened by 4 bases and J by 2 bases, with 15 bases between the two germline ends. Germline values: CDR1 SGHAT, CDR2 FQNNGV. The CDR3 runs 17 residues. CDR3 bases: TGTGCCAGCAGCTCCAAACGGACAGACGCTGGGGCCAACGTCCTGACTTTC. Protein product: CASSSKRTDAGANVLTF.

V is TRBV14 and J is TRBJ2-2, with 11 bases aligning to TRBD1. The ends lost 0 bases at V and 5 bases at J; junction bases unmatched: 11. The CDR3 loop spans 19 amino acids. Germline CDR1 reads SGHDN; CDR2 reads FVKESK. The CDR3 sequence is CASSQDLGGQGAGTGELFF. CDR3 in DNA: TGTGCCAGCAGCCAAGATTTAGGCGGACAGGGGGCTGGAACCGGGGAGCTGTTTTTT. The variable domain in full, with the rest retrieved from reference TRBV14 and TRBJ2-2, is EAGVTQFPSHSVIEKGQTVTLRCDPISGHDNLYWYRRVMGKEIKFLLHFVKESKQDESGMPNNRFLAERTGGTYSTLKVQPAELEDSGVYFCASSQDLGGQGAGTGELFFGEGSRLTVL.

The chain carries TRBV5-5 and TRBJ1-3; 8 bases are shared with TRBD1. The CDR3 covers 17 residues. Germline V gives CDR1 SGHKS, CDR2 YYEKEE (reference sequence). V shed 4 bases, J shed 2 bases, and the junction held 11 bases outside the gene matches. Here the CDR3 DNA reads TGTGCCAGCAGCCCAATGGACAGGGCCAGAGCTGGAAACACCATATATTTT. Protein product: CASSPMDRARAGNTIYF.

V and J are TRBV4-1 and TRBJ2-7, with D perhaps TRBD2 (7 bases). V was clipped by 3 bases and J by 9 bases, with 24 bases between them. CDR3 length equals 16 residues. Germline values: CDR1 MGHRA, CDR2 YSYEKL. CDR3 in DNA: TGCGCCAGCAGCCACCAACCGGGACTACCAGGGGTTGTGCAGTACTTC. It yields the protein CASSHQPGLPGVVQYF.

CDR3 nucleotide sequence: TGTGCCAGCAGCTTAGATCGGGGCAGTCGAACCTACGAGCAGTACTTC. Its translation: CASSLDRGSRTYEQYF. The chain couples TRBV11-2 to TRBJ2-7; tentatively, D is TRBD1 or TRBD2 (5 bases each). Germline V gives CDR1 SGHAT, CDR2 FQNNGV. There are 16 residues in the CDR3. V lost 0 bases, J lost 2 bases, and 14 bases lay in between.

The genes are TRBV25-1 and TRBJ1-1, with D unresolved. CDR1 and CDR2 from the germline V gene are MGHDK and SYGVNS. V lost 1 base and J lost 5, with 8 bases in between. The CDR3 has 13 residues. CDR3 in DNA: TGTGCCAGCAGTGAATGGGGTTGGACTGAAGCTTTCTTT. This translates into CASSEWGWTEAFF.

The chain employs TRBV27 and TRBJ2-3; D not resolved. V was shortened by 2 bases and J by 1 base, with 4 bases between the two germline ends. Germline V gives CDR1 MNHEY, CDR2 SMNVEV (reference sequence). The CDR3 has 13 residues. Here the CDR3 reads CASSLDGTDTQYF. The CDR3 nucleotides read TGTGCCAGCAGTTTAGATGGCACAGATACGCAGTATTTT.

V usage is TRBV5-1 and J usage is TRBJ1-1; unclear D gene. V was clipped by 1 base and J by 1 base, with 17 bases between them. Germline V gives CDR1 SGHRS, CDR2 YFSETQ. The CDR3 runs to 17 residues. The CDR3 sequence: CASSLRQQTYTNTEAFF. The CDR3 bases are TGCGCCAGCAGCTTGCGGCAGCAGACCTACACGAACACTGAAGCTTTCTTT. The full variable domain, its missing parts supplied by reference TRBV5-1 and TRBJ1-1, is KAGVTQTPRYLIKTRGQQVTLSCSPISGHRSVSWYQQTPGQGLQFLFEYFSETQRNKGNFPGRFSGRQFSNSRSEMNVSTLELGDSALYLCASSLRQQTYTNTEAFFGQGTRLTVV.

Points on this clone: The CDR3 end shows no conserved phenylalanine or tryptophan, and so a read error is likely. It is unclear where the CDR3 begins or ends on the DNA, so no DNA is shown, and the CDR3 is as TCRdb lists it. The chain joins TRBV5-5 to TRBJ2-7; the DNA was not compared with TRBD1, the D call given in the table. CDR1 is SGHKS and CDR2 is YYEKEE in the germline V gene (reference sequence). The CDR3 is 11 residues long, ends included. The CDR3 protein is CASSLAQALSS.

Of note for this clone: One end of the junction fails to match germline, which may point to a read error. The chain recombines TRBV5-5 with TRBJ2-5, with a possible D match to TRBD1 (5 bases). This CDR3 region has 13 residues. Germline CDR1 is SGHKS and CDR2 is YYEKEE (reference sequence). In nucleotides, the CDR3 is TGTGCCAGCAGTTTGGACAACCAAGAGACCCAGTACTTC. This codes for CASSLDNQETQYF.

The chain links TRBV19 to TRBJ2-7; 11 positions agree with TRBD1. The CDR3 consists of 16 residues. Trimming took 5 bases from V and 6 from J; bases not matched to a gene: 12. In germline, CDR1 is LNHDA, CDR2 SQIVND (reference sequence). This CDR3 reads CASSPNMDRGRVEQYF. The DNA of the CDR3 is TGTGCCAGTAGTCCGAATATGGACAGGGGGCGGGTCGAGCAGTACTTC.